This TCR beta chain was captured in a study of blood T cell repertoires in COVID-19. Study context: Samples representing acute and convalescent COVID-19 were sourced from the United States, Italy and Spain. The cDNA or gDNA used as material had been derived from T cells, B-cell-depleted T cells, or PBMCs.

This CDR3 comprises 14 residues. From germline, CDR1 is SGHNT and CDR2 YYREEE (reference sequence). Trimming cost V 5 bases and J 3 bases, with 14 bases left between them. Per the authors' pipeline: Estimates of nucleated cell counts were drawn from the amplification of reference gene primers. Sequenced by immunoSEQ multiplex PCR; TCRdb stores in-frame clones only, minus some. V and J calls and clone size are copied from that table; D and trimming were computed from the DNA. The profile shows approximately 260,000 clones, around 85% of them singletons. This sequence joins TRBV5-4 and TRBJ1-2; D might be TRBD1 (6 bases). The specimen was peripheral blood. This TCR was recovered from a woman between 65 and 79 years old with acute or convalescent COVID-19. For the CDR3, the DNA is TGTGCCAGCAGTTCTCCCAGGGGTGACTATGGCTACACCTTC. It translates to CASSSPRGDYGYTF.